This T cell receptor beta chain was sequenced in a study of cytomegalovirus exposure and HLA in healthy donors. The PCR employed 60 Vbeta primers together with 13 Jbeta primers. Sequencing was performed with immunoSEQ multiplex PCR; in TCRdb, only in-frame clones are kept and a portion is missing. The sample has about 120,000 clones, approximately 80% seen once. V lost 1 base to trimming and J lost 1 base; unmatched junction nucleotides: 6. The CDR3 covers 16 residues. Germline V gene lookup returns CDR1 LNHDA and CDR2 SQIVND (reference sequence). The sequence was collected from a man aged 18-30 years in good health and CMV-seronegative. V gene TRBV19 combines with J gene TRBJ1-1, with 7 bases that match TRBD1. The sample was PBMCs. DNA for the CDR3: TGTGCCAGTAGTATAGCGGGACAGCCGACGAACACTGAAGCTTTCTTT. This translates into CASSIAGQPTNTEAFF.